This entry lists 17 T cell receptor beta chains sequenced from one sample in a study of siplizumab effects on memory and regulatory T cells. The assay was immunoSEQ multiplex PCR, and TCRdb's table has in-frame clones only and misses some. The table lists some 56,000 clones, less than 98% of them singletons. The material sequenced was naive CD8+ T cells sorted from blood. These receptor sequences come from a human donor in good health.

In DNA, the CDR3 is TGCGCCAGCACTCCGGGGGCCTGGGGCGACAATGAGCAGTTCTTC. It specifies CASTPGAWGDNEQFF. This chain joins TRBV5-1 and TRBJ2-1, with D perhaps being TRBD1 or TRBD2 (6 bases each). V gave up 6 bases and J gave up 5 bases, with 18 bases separating them. The CDR3 loop spans 15 amino acids. Germline V CDR1 and CDR2: SGHRS, YFSETQ.

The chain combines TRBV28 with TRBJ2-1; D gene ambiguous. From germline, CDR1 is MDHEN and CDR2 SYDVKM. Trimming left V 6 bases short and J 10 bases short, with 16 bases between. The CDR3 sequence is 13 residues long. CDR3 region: CASRVTGLQEQFF. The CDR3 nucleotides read TGTGCCAGCAGGGTTACTGGCCTCCAAGAGCAGTTCTTC. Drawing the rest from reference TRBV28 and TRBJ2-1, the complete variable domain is DVKVTQSSRYLVKRTGEKVFLECVQDMDHENMFWYRQDPGLGLRLIYFSYDVKMKEKGDIPEGYSVSREKKERFSLILESASTNQTSMYLCASRVTGLQEQFFGPGTRLTVL.

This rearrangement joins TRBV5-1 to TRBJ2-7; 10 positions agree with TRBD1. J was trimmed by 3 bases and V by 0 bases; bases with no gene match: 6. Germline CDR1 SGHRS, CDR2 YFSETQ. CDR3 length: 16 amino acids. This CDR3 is CASSLAGTGAFYEQYF. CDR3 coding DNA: TGCGCCAGCAGCTTGGCCGGGACAGGGGCCTTCTACGAGCAGTACTTC.

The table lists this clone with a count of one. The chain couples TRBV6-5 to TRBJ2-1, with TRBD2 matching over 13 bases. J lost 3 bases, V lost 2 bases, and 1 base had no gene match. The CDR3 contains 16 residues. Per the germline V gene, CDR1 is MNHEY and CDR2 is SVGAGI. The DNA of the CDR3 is TGTGCCAGCAGTTACGGGACTAGCGGGAACTACAATGAGCAGTTCTTC. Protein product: CASSYGTSGNYNEQFF.

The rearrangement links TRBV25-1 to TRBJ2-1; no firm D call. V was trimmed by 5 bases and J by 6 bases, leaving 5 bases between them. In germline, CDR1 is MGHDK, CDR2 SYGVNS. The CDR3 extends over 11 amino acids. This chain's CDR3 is CASSNSNEQFF. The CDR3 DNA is TGTGCCAGCAGTAATAGCAATGAGCAGTTCTTC.

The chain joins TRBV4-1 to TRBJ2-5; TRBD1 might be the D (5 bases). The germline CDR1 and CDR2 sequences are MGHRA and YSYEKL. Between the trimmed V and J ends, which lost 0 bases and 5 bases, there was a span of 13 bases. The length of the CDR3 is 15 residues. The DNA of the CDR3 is TGCGCCAGCAGCCAAGAAACCAGGGTAGAGGAGACCCAGTACTTC. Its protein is CASSQETRVEETQYF.

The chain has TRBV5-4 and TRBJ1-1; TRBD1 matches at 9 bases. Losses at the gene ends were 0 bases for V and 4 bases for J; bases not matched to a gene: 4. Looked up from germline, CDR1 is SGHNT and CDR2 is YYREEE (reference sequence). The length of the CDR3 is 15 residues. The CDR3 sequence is CASSLGGQGVTEAFF. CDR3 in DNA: TGTGCCAGCAGCTTGGGGGGACAGGGAGTCACTGAAGCTTTCTTT.

The CDR3 here is CASSPERSSGETQYF. CDR3 coding DNA: TGCGCCAGCAGCCCCGAGCGGTCTAGCGGAGAGACCCAGTACTTC. This chain links TRBV4-3 with TRBJ2-5; 7 bases agree with TRBD2. CDR3 length equals 15 residues. Germline V lookup: CDR1 LGHNA, CDR2 YSLEER. Trimming cost V 4 bases and J 4 bases; bases outside gene matches: 9.

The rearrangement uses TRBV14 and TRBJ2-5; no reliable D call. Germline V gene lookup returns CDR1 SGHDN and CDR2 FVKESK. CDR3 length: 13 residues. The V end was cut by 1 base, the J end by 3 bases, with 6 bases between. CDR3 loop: CASSQGPKETQYF. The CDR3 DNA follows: TGTGCCAGCAGCCAAGGACCGAAAGAGACCCAGTACTTC.

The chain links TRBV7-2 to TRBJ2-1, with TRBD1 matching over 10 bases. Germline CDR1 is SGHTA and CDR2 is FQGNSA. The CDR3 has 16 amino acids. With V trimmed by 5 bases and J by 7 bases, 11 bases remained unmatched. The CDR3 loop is CASSLTTGGVRNEQFF. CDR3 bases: TGTGCCAGCAGCCTTACGACAGGGGGCGTTCGGAATGAGCAGTTCTTC. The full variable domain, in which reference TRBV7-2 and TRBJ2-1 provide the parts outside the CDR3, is GAGVSQSPSNKVTEKGKDVELRCDPISGHTALYWYRQSLGQGLEFLIYFQGNSAPDKSGLPSDRFSAERTGGSVSTLTIQRTQQEDSAVYLCASSLTTGGVRNEQFFGPGTRLTVL.

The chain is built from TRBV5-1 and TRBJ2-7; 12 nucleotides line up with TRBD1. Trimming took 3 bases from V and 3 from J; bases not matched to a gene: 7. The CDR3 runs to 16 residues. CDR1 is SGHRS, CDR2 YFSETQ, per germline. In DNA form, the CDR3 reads TGCGCCAGCAGCTCTGACCGGGACAGGGGGCTCTACGAGCAGTACTTC. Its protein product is CASSSDRDRGLYEQYF. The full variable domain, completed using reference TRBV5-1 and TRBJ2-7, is KAGVTQTPRYLIKTRGQQVTLSCSPISGHRSVSWYQQTPGQGLQFLFEYFSETQRNKGNFPGRFSGRQFSNSRSEMNVSTLELGDSALYLCASSSDRDRGLYEQYFGPGTRLTVT.

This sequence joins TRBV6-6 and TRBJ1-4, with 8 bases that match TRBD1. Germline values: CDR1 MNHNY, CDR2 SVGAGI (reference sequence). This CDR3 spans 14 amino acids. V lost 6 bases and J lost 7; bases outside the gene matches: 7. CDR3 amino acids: CASSPTGVGEKLFF. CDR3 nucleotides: TGTGCCAGCAGCCCGACAGGGGTTGGTGAAAAACTGTTTTTT.

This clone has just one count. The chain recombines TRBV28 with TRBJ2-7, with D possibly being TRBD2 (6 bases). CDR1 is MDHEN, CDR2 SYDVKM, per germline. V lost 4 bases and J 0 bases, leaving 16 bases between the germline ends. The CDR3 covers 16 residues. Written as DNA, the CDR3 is TGTGCCAGCAGTTCCCCCCTAGCGACACACTCCTACGAGCAGTACTTC. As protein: CASSSPLATHSYEQYF. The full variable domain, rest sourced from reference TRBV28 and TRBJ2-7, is DVKVTQSSRYLVKRTGEKVFLECVQDMDHENMFWYRQDPGLGLRLIYFSYDVKMKEKGDIPEGYSVSREKKERFSLILESASTNQTSMYLCASSSPLATHSYEQYFGPGTRLTVT.

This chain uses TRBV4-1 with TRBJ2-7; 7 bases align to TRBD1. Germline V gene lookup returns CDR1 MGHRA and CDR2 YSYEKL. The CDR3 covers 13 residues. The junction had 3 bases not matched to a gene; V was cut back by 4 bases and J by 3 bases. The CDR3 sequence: CASSPGTDYEQYF. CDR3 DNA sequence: TGCGCCAGCAGCCCCGGGACAGACTACGAGCAGTACTTC.

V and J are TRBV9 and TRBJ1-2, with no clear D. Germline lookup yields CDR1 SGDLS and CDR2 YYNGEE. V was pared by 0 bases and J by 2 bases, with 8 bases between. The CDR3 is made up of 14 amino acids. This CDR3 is CASSVVDTNYGYTF. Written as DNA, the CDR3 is TGTGCCAGCAGCGTAGTTGACACAAACTATGGCTACACCTTC.

CDR3 coding DNA: TGTGCCAGCAGTTTGGTGGACGAGCAGTACTTC. It is translated as CASSLVDEQYF. The chain recombines TRBV28 with TRBJ2-7, with no clear D. The CDR3 has 11 residues. Germline lookup yields CDR1 MDHEN and CDR2 SYDVKM. V shed 3 bases and J shed 5 bases, with 5 bases lying between them.

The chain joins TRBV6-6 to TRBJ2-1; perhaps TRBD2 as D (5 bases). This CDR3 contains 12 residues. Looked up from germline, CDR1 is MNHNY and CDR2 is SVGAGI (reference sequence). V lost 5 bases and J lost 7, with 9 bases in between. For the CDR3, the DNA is TGTGCCAGCAGTATCGGAGGTAATGAGCAGTTCTTC. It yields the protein CASSIGGNEQFF.